This T cell receptor (beta chain) was sequenced for a study of cytomegalovirus exposure and HLA in healthy donors. Overall study context: The study's early data release held 75 million to 95 million unique TCRs from HLA-typed donors. Study conclusions and caveats: In a later analysis, TCR beta V- and J-gene trimming was associated with a missense DCLRE1C variant.

From germline, CDR1 is SQVTM and CDR2 ANQGSEA. V gave up 7 bases and J gave up 1 base; unmatched junction bases: 5. The CDR3 runs to 14 residues. With regard to this clone: The antigen is unknown.

The PCR made use of 60 Vbeta and 13 Jbeta primers. Per the authors' pipeline: Later, roughly 77 million unique TCR beta chains were counted in an analysis, and roughly 11 million of them were shared. Measured with immunoSEQ multiplex PCR; TCRdb has only the in-frame clones, and not every one. That table furnishes V, J and clone size, whereas the DNA furnished D and trimming. The sample includes approximately 130,000 clones, just under 80% of them seen just once. The clonotype was recovered from a woman in her thirties or forties in good health and CMV-seronegative. The sample taken for sequencing was PBMCs. The genes are TRBV29-1 and TRBJ2-3; 10 positions agree with TRBD2. The DNA for the CDR3 is TGCAGCGCGGTAGCGGGGGGTGGCACAGATACGCAGTATTTT. Its translation: CSAVAGGGTDTQYF.